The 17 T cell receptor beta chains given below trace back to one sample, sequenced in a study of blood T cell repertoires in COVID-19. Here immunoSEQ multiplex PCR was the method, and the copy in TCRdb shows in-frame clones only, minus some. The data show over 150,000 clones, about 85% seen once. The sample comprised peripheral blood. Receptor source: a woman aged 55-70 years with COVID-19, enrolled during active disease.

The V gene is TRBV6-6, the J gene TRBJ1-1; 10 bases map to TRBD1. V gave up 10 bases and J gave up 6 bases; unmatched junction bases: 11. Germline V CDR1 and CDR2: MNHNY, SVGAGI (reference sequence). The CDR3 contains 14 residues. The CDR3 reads CATISPGTGAEAFF. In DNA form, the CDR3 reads TGTGCCACCATCTCTCCAGGGACAGGGGCTGAAGCTTTCTTT.

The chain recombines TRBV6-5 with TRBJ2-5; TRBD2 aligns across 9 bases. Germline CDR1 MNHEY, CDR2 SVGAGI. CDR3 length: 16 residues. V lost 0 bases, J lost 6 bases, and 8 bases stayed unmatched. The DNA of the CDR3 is TGTGCCAGCAGTTACTCCCGCCTAGCGGGGCCCCAGACCCAGTACTTC. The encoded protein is CASSYSRLAGPQTQYF.

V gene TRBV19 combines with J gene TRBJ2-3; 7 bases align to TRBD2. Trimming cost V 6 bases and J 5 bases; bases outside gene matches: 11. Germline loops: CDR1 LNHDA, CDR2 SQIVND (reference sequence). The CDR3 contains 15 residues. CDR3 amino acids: CASSSQGGLQDTQYF. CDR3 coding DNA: TGTGCCAGTAGCTCCCAGGGAGGGCTACAAGATACGCAGTATTTT.

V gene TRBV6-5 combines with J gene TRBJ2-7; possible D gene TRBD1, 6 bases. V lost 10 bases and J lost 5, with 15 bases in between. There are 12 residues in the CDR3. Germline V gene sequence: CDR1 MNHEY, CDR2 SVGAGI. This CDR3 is CAIRPGVHEQYF. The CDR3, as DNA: TGTGCCATCCGGCCAGGGGTCCACGAGCAGTACTTC.

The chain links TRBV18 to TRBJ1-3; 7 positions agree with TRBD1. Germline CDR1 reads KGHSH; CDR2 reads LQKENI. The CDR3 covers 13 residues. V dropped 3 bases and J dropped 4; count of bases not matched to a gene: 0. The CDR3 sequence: CASSPDRGNTIYF. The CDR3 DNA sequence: TGTGCCAGCTCACCGGACAGGGGAAACACCATATATTTT.

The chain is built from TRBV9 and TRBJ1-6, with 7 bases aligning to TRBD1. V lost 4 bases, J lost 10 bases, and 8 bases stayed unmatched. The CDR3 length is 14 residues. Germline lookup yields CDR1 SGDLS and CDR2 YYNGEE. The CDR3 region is CASSTRQGESPLHF. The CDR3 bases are TGTGCCAGCAGCACCCGACAGGGTGAGTCACCCCTCCACTTT.

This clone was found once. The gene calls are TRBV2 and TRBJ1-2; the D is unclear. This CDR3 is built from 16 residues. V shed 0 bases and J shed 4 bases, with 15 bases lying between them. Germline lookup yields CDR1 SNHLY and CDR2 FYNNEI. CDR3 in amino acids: CASSEALPKDGYGYTF. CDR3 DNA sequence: TGTGCCAGCAGTGAAGCGCTTCCTAAAGATGGCTATGGCTACACCTTC.

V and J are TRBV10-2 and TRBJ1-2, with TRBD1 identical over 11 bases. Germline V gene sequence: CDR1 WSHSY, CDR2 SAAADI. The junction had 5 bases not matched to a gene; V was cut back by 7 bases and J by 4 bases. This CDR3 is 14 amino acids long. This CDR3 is CASTGQGALYGYTF. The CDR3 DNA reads TGCGCCAGCACCGGACAGGGGGCCCTCTATGGCTACACCTTC.

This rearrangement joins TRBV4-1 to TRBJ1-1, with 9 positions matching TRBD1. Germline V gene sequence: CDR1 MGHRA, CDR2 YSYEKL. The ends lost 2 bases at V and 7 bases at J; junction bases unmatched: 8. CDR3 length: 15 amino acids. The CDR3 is CASSQITGGGFEAFF. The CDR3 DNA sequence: TGCGCCAGCAGCCAAATAACAGGGGGCGGGTTTGAAGCTTTCTTT.

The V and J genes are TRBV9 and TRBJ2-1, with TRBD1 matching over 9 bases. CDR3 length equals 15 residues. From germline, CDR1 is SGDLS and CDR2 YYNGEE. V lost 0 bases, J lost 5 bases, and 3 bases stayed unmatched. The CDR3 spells CASSVVGTGNNEQFF. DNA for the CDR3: TGTGCCAGCAGCGTAGTAGGGACAGGGAACAATGAGCAGTTCTTC.

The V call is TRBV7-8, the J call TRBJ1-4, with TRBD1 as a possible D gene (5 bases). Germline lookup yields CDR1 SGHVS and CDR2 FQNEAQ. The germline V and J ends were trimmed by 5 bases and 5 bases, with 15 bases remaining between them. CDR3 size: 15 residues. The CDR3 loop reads CASSPGAGPNEKLFF. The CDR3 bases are TGTGCCAGCAGCCCTGGTGCGGGACCCAATGAAAAACTGTTTTTT.

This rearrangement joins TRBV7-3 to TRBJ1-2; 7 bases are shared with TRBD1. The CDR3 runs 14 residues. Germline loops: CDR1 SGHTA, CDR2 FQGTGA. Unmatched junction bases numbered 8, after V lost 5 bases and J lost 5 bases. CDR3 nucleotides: TGTGCCAGCAGCCCAGGGGGTGAGAGTTATGGCTACACCTTC. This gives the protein CASSPGGESYGYTF.

The CDR3 DNA reads TGTGCCAGCATAAGACAGGGGGCCTCCGTCAGGGGCTACACCTTC. It is translated as CASIRQGASVRGYTF. This chain joins TRBV7-9 and TRBJ1-2, with 10 positions matching TRBD1. Trimming cost V 7 bases and J 8 bases; bases outside gene matches: 13. Germline V gene lookup returns CDR1 SEHNR and CDR2 FQNEAQ (reference sequence). This CDR3 comprises 15 residues.

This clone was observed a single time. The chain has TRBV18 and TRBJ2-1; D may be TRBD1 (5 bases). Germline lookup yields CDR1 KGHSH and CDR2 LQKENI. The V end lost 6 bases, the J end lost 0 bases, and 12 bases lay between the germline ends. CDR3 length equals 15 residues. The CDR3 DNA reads TGTGCCAGCTCTGTCAGGGTGGCCTCCTACAATGAGCAGTTCTTC. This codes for CASSVRVASYNEQFF. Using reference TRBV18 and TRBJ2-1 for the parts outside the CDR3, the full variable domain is NAGVMQNPRHLVRRRGQEARLRCSPMKGHSHVYWYRQLPEEGLKFMVYLQKENIIDESGMPKERFSAEFPKEGPSILRIQQVVRGDSAAYFCASSVRVASYNEQFFGPGTRLTVL.

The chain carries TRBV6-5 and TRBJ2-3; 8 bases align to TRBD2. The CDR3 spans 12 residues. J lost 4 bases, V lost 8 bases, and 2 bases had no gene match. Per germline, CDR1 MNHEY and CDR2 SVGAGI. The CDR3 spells CASRGGPDTQYF. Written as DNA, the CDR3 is TGTGCCAGCCGGGGGGGCCCAGATACGCAGTATTTT.

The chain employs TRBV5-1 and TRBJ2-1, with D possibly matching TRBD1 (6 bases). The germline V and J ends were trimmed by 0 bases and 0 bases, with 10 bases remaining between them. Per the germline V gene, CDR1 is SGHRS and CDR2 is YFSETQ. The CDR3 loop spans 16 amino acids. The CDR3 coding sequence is TGCGCCAGCAGCTTGGTGCGGACAGTCTCCTACAATGAGCAGTTCTTC. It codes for CASSLVRTVSYNEQFF.

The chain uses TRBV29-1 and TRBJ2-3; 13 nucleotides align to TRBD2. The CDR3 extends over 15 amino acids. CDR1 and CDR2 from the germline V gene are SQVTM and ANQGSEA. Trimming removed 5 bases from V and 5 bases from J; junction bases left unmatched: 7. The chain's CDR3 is CSVLTSGGSVDTQYF. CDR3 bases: TGCAGCGTTTTGACTAGCGGGGGGTCCGTAGATACGCAGTATTTT.